The next 8 T cell receptor beta chains were all read from a single sample in a study of CD8 T cells in ankylosing spondylitis. TCRdb itself ran the 5' RACE reads through MiXCR, one entry per CDR3 protein. Altogether 150,000 or so distinct CDR3 sequences are present, about 32% being singletons, with the ten largest covering approximately 6%. Sequencing was done on a sample of synovial fluid, either unsorted or a sorted T cell fraction (not recorded which). The receptor source for this set is a male donor with ankylosing spondylitis.

The chain has TRBV5-4 and TRBJ2-7; TRBD1 agrees at 8 bases. The V gene end was trimmed by 4 bases and the J gene end by 1 base; junction bases not matched to a gene: 4. The germline V gene has CDR1 SGHNT and CDR2 YYREEE (reference sequence). The CDR3 is 14 residues long. The chain's CDR3 is CASSTTGGSYEQYF. The DNA of the CDR3 is TGTGCCAGCAGCACAACAGGGGGGTCCTACGAGCAGTACTTC.

This clonotype is a singleton in its sample. One end of the junction is discordant with germline, which a read error may explain. This sequence joins TRBV6-5 and TRBJ2-7, with a weak D call TRBD2 (6 bases). This CDR3 is built from 15 residues. Germline CDR1 is MNHEY and CDR2 is SVGAGI. The CDR3, as DNA: TGTGCCAGCAGTTACTGGAGGGACTCCTCCTCCGAGCAGTACTTC. Translated, it gives CASSYWRDSSSEQYF.

This clonotype showed up just a few times. The V and J genes are TRBV20-1 and TRBJ2-1; no clear D. V lost 3 bases and J lost 1, with 10 bases in between. The CDR3 loop spans 14 amino acids. Germline V gene lookup returns CDR1 DFQATT and CDR2 SNEGSKA (reference sequence). The CDR3 region is CSASSGVSYNEQFF. CDR3 nucleotide sequence: TGCAGTGCTAGTTCTGGGGTTTCCTACAATGAGCAGTTCTTC.

This clonotype was observed at least ten times. DNA for the CDR3: TGTGCCACCAGGGGGGTAACGAACGAGCAGTACTTC. Translating gives CATRGVTNEQYF. The genes are TRBV15 and TRBJ2-7; D assignment may be TRBD1 or TRBD2 (5 bases each). V lost 6 bases to trimming and J lost 5 bases, with 11 bases between them. The CDR3 totals 12 residues. Germline CDR1 and CDR2: LNHNV and YYDKDF (reference sequence). The full variable domain, its missing parts supplied by reference TRBV15 and TRBJ2-7, is DAMVIQNPRYQVTQFGKPVTLSCSQTLNHNVMYWYQQKSSQAPKLLFHYYDKDFNNEADTPDNFQSRRPNTSFCFLDIRSPGLGDTAMYLCATRGVTNEQYFGPGTRLTVT.

This clonotype has only one observation. Likely a read error: the CDR3 ends without its conserved phenylalanine or tryptophan. The chain recombines TRBV24-1 with TRBJ2-3; the D is unclear. V was pared by 2 bases and J by 0 bases, with 5 bases between. Germline CDR1 and CDR2: KGHDR and SFDVKD. There are 14 residues in the CDR3. The CDR3 sequence: CATSDYPSTDTQYC. The CDR3 nucleotides are TGTGCCACCAGTGATTACCCTAGCACAGATACGCAGTATTGT.

This clonotype was seen ten or more times. This sequence joins TRBV20-1 and TRBJ1-1, with 12 bases fitting TRBD1. This CDR3 comprises 16 residues. Germline CDR1 reads DFQATT; CDR2 reads SNEGSKA (reference sequence). Losses at the gene ends were 4 bases for V and 0 bases for J; bases not matched to a gene: 6. The DNA for the CDR3 is TGCAGTGCTAAGGGACAGGGGGCAATTTTGAACACTGAAGCTTTCTTT. Residues: CSAKGQGAILNTEAFF.

This chain connects TRBV15 to TRBJ1-1, with a possible D match to TRBD1 (5 bases). Per germline, CDR1 LNHNV and CDR2 YYDKDF (reference sequence). V was shortened by 0 bases and J by 11 bases, with 10 bases between the two germline ends. This CDR3 has 12 amino acids. The CDR3: CATSREVGAAFF. CDR3 nucleotides: TGTGCCACCAGCAGAGAAGTAGGGGCTGCTTTCTTT.

This clonotype was picked up a small number of times. The V gene is TRBV6-5, the J gene TRBJ1-5; no firm D call. V was pared by 0 bases and J by 0 bases, with 9 bases between. The germline gives CDR1 MNHEY, CDR2 SVGAGI. This CDR3 is 16 amino acids long. This CDR3 reads CASSYSAGNSNQPQHF. The CDR3 region has the DNA TGTGCCAGCAGTTACTCGGCGGGGAATAGCAATCAGCCCCAGCATTTT.